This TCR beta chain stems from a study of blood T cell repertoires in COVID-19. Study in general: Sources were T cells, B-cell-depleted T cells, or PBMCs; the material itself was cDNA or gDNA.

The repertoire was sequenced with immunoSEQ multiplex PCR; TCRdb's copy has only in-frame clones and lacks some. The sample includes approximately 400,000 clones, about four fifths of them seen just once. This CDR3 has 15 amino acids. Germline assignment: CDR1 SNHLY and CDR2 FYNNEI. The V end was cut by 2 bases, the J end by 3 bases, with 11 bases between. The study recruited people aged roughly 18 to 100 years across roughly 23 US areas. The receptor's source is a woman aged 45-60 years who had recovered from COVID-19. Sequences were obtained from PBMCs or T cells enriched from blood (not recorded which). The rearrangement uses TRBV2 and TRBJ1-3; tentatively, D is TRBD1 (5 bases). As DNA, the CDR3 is TGTGCCAGCAGTGAATCGGGGGTAGATGGAAACACCATATATTTT. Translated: CASSESGVDGNTIYF.